This T cell receptor (beta chain) was profiled in a study of siplizumab effects on memory and regulatory T cells. General study points: Roughly 75-95% of dividing CD4+ or CD8+ clones were without an attributable naive or memory phenotype. Of the alloreactive clones, only a minor fraction mapped to unstimulated subsets.

This clone was detected a few times. Antigen unknown. TCRdb's copy holds only in-frame clones and misses some; the assay was immunoSEQ multiplex PCR. The sample lists some 15,000 clones; around 43% were seen once. Over a period of around six days at 37 degrees C, the mixed lymphocyte reaction cells were cocultured. Mixed at 1:1 were responder PBMCs labelled with CFSE and stimulator PBMCs labelled with Violet Dye. The length of the CDR3 is 14 residues. Trimming pared 3 bases from V and 1 base from J, leaving 8 bases between. Germline CDR1 SGHTA, CDR2 FQGNSA. The rearrangement joins TRBV7-2 to TRBJ2-3; D is unclear. Sequenced: CFSE-low (dividing) CD4+ T cells sorted from an allogeneic mixed lymphocyte reaction. The clonotype comes from a human donor in good health; the cells came from an allogeneic mixed lymphocyte reaction. Some clones in this sample may be carry-over from other donors' samples. The CDR3 DNA sequence: TGTGCCAGCAGCTTGATCCGGGGCACAGATACGCAGTATTTT. This encodes CASSLIRGTDTQYF.